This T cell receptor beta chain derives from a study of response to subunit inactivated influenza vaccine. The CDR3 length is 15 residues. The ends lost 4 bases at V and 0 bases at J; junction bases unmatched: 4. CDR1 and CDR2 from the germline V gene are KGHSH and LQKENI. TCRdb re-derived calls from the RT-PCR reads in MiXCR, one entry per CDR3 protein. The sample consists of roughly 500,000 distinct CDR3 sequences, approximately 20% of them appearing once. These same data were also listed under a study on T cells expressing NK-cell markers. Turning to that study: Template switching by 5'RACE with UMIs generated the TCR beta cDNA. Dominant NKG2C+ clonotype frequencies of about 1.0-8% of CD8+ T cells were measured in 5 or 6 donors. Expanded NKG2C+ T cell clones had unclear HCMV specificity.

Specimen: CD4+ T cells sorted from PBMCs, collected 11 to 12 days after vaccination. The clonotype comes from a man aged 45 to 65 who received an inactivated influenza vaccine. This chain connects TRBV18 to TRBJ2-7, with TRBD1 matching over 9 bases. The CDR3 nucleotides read TGTGCCAGCTCACGGCAACAGGGGGCCTCCTACGAGCAGTACTTC. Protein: CASSRQQGASYEQYF.